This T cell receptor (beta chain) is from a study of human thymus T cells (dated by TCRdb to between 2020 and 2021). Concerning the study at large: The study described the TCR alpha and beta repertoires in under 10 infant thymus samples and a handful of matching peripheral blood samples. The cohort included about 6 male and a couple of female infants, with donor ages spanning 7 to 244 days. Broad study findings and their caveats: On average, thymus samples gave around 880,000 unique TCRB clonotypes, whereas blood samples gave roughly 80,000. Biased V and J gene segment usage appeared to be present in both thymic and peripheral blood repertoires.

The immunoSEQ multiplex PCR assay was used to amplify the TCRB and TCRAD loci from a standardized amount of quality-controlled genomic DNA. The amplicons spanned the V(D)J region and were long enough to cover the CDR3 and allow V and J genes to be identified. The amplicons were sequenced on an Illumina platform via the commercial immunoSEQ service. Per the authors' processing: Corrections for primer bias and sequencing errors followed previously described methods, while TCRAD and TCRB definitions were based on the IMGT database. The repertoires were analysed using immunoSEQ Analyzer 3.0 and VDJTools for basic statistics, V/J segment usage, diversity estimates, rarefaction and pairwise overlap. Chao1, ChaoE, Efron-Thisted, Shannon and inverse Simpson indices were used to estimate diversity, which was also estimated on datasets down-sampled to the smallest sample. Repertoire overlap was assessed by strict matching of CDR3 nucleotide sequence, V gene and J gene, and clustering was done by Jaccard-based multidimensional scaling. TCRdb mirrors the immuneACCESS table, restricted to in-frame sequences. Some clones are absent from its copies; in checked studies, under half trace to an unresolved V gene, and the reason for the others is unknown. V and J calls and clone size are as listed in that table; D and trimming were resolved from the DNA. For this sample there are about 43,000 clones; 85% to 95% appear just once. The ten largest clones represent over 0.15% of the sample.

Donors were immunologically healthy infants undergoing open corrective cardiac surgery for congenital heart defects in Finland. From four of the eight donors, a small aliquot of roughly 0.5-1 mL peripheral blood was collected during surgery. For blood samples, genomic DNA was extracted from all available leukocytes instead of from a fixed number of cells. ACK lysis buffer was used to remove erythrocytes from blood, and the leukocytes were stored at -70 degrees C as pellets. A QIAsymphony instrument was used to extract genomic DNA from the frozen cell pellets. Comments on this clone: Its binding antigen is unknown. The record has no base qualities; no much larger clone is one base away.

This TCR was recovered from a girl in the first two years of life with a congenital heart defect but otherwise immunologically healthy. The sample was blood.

The sequenced DNA is TGTGCCAGCAGTTACTCAGCCTCTGGGGCCAACGTCCTGACTTTC. This translates into CASSYSASGANVLTF. The sequence is built from TRBV6-6 and TRBJ2-6, with no reliable assignment of the D segment. The CDR1 and CDR2 encoded by the germline V gene (reference sequence) are MNHNY and SVGAGI. The CDR3 holds 15 amino acids from the cysteine to the phenylalanine. The only DNA kept is the CDR3, 45 bases in frame from the first base. At the junction V is shortened by 0 bases and J by 0 bases, with 3 bases in between.